These 28 T cell receptor beta chains were all obtained from the same sample, sequenced in a study of CD8+ T cells in alopecia areata. Treatment indicated: oral pan-JAK inhibitor, 5-10 mg twice daily. Sequencing used cDNA as its template, made by extracting RNA and reverse transcribing it. Sequenced by immunoSEQ multiplex PCR; TCRdb stores in-frame clones only, minus some. The table shows fewer than 200,000 clones, with approximately 57% occurring only once. The source was CD4+ T cells sorted from blood, collected at week 24, from a patient treated with tofacitinib. The receptors shown here come from a human donor with alopecia areata.

This clone was found a few times. The chain is built from TRBV7-3 and TRBJ2-6; no clear D gene. The CDR3 is 16 residues long. Germline assignment: CDR1 SGHTA and CDR2 FQGTGA. The V gene lost 5 bases and the J gene lost 1 base, with 12 bases spanning the gap. CDR3 DNA sequence: TGTGCCAGCAGCAAGGTCGCTTGGTCTGGGGCCAACGTCCTGACTTTC. Amino acids: CASSKVAWSGANVLTF.

The chain carries TRBV30 and TRBJ2-3; the match to TRBD2 covers 11 bases. The CDR3 is 16 amino acids. The ends lost 3 bases at V and 5 bases at J; junction bases unmatched: 10. Germline V lookup: CDR1 GTSNPN, CDR2 SVGIG (reference sequence). The CDR3 nucleotides read TGTGCCTGGAGCCTCTGGGGGACTAGCGGTAGAGATACGCAGTATTTT. Its protein product is CAWSLWGTSGRDTQYF.

The chain recombines TRBV2 with TRBJ1-5; 8 bases are shared with TRBD1. The V segment lost 5 bases and the J segment 5 bases; nucleotides outside the gene matches: 5. In germline, CDR1 is SNHLY, CDR2 FYNNEI. This CDR3 comprises 14 residues. CDR3 DNA sequence: TGTGCCAGCAGTTCGGACAGGGTTTATCAGCCCCAGCATTTT. Protein product: CASSSDRVYQPQHF.

CDR3 DNA sequence: TGTGCCAGCAGGCCGGGTACAGGGACCTCACCCCTCCACTTT. It specifies CASRPGTGTSPLHF. The gene calls are TRBV2 and TRBJ1-6, with D possibly being TRBD1 (6 bases). The germline V and J ends were trimmed by 6 bases and 10 bases, with 16 bases remaining between them. The CDR3 is 14 residues long. CDR1 is SNHLY and CDR2 is FYNNEI in the germline V gene.

For the CDR3, the DNA is TGTGCCAGCACCCTAGGGGGGCAGTCCTACGAGCAGTACTTC. Protein: CASTLGGQSYEQYF. V gene TRBV2 combines with J gene TRBJ2-7; D tentatively reads TRBD1 or TRBD2 (6 bases each). Trimming removed 7 bases at V and 1 base at J, with 14 bases between. The CDR3 loop spans 14 amino acids. CDR1 and CDR2 (germline): SNHLY, FYNNEI. Variable domain in full (rest from reference TRBV2 and TRBJ2-7): EPEVTQTPSHQVTQMGQEVILRCVPISNHLYFYWYRQILGQKVEFLVSFYNNEISEKSEIFDDQFSVERPDGSNFTLKIRSTKLEDSAMYFCASTLGGQSYEQYFGPGTRLTVT.

This clone was counted between two and nine times. This sequence joins TRBV7-9 and TRBJ2-1, with 12 bases identical to TRBD2. V trimming: 5 bases; J trimming: 7 bases; junction bases outside the gene matches: 9. The CDR3 covers 16 residues. Germline lookup yields CDR1 SEHNR and CDR2 FQNEAQ (reference sequence). The CDR3: CASSTLAGGPTNEQFF. CDR3 in DNA: TGTGCCAGCAGCACCCTAGCGGGGGGGCCTACTAATGAGCAGTTCTTC.

The J gene is TRBJ2-5, the V gene TRBV29-1; 7 bases match TRBD1. The CDR3 runs 13 residues. Germline-derived CDR1 and CDR2 are SQVTM and ANQGSEA. V dropped 6 bases and J dropped 5; count of bases not matched to a gene: 9. The CDR3 loop reads CSVAGTARETQYF. CDR3 DNA: TGCAGCGTAGCCGGGACAGCAAGGGAGACCCAGTACTTC.

In DNA, the CDR3 is TGTGCCAGCAGCTCCCGGACCAATCCAGGTCGGGATGAGCAGTTCTTC. This sequence encodes CASSSRTNPGRDEQFF. The chain has TRBV7-3 and TRBJ2-1; D ambiguous. Per germline, CDR1 SGHTA and CDR2 FQGTGA. V was trimmed by 4 bases and J by 8 bases, leaving 21 bases between them. The CDR3 sequence is 16 residues long.

This clone was counted only a few times. The V gene is TRBV7-9, the J gene TRBJ1-1; no clear D. V shed 6 bases and J shed 2 bases, with 16 bases lying between them. Germline V gene sequence: CDR1 SEHNR, CDR2 FQNEAQ (reference sequence). The CDR3 has 15 amino acids. CDR3 nucleotides: TGTGCCAGCAGTCCCGGGCCCGGGGTCAACACTGAAGCTTTCTTT. As protein: CASSPGPGVNTEAFF.

V is TRBV7-9 and J is TRBJ2-5; TRBD1 is a possible D gene (5 bases). The length of the CDR3 is 16 residues. V was clipped by 2 bases and J by 2 bases, with 15 bases between them. Germline CDR1 SEHNR, CDR2 FQNEAQ (reference sequence). The CDR3 DNA reads TGTGCCAGCAGCTTAAAGCCTCAGGGTTGGCAAGAGACCCAGTACTTC. It encodes CASSLKPQGWQETQYF.

This clone was recorded only once. The chain recombines TRBV15 with TRBJ2-3; TRBD1 aligns across 12 bases. The germline V gene has CDR1 LNHNV and CDR2 YYDKDF (reference sequence). CDR3 length equals 14 residues. The V gene end was trimmed by 9 bases and the J gene end by 2 bases; junction bases not matched to a gene: 3. CDR3 sequence (DNA): TGTGCCACGGGGACAGGGGGCCCCACAGATACGCAGTATTTT. It yields the protein CATGTGGPTDTQYF.

This clone came up a few times. J is TRBJ1-1 and V is TRBV5-1; no clear D. This CDR3 is built from 13 residues. Between the trimmed V and J ends, which lost 0 bases and 1 base, there was a span of 4 bases. Germline CDR1 is SGHRS and CDR2 is YFSETQ. CDR3 sequence reads: CASSLAGNTEAFF. As DNA, the CDR3 is TGCGCCAGCAGCTTGGCAGGGAACACTGAAGCTTTCTTT. The full variable domain, completed using reference TRBV5-1 and TRBJ1-1, is KAGVTQTPRYLIKTRGQQVTLSCSPISGHRSVSWYQQTPGQGLQFLFEYFSETQRNKGNFPGRFSGRQFSNSRSEMNVSTLELGDSALYLCASSLAGNTEAFFGQGTRLTVV.

The chain joins TRBV29-1 to TRBJ2-7; possible D gene TRBD1, 6 bases. Germline V lookup: CDR1 SQVTM, CDR2 ANQGSEA. This CDR3 has 13 residues. Trimming removed 2 bases from V and 2 bases from J, with 10 bases in between. CDR3: CSVENRATYEQYF. CDR3 DNA sequence: TGCAGCGTTGAAAACAGGGCCACCTACGAGCAGTACTTC.

V gene TRBV5-1 combines with J gene TRBJ1-1, with D unclear. Germline CDR1 is SGHRS and CDR2 is YFSETQ. Trimming pared 7 bases from V and 3 bases from J, leaving 19 bases between. The CDR3 totals 15 residues. The CDR3 DNA sequence: TGCGCCAGCGGTTCGACGATGGGCGCATACACTGAAGCTTTCTTT. Protein: CASGSTMGAYTEAFF.

The J gene is TRBJ1-5, the V gene TRBV5-1; possibly TRBD1 for D (5 bases). Germline lookup yields CDR1 SGHRS and CDR2 YFSETQ. The CDR3 has 15 amino acids. V was shortened by 0 bases and J by 2 bases, with 9 bases between the two germline ends. The DNA for the CDR3 is TGCGCCAGCAGCTTGGACGGGGACGGCAATCAGCCCCAGCATTTT. Translation: CASSLDGDGNQPQHF.

The chain joins TRBV30 to TRBJ2-7; TRBD1 matches 10 bases. Germline V lookup: CDR1 GTSNPN, CDR2 SVGIG (reference sequence). The CDR3 sequence is 14 residues long. V trimming: 5 bases; J trimming: 3 bases; junction bases outside the gene matches: 7. The DNA of the CDR3 is TGTGCCTGGTTAAGACAGGGGGCTTACTACGAGCAGTACTTC. This gives the protein CAWLRQGAYYEQYF.

The chain has TRBV5-4 and TRBJ1-1; no clear D. V lost 4 bases to trimming and J lost 5 bases, with 12 bases between them. Germline-derived CDR1 and CDR2 are SGHNT and YYREEE (reference sequence). CDR3 length: 13 amino acids. Written as DNA, the CDR3 is TGTGCCAGCAGCGCATGGATGCGAACTGAAGCTTTCTTT. Its translation: CASSAWMRTEAFF.

This clone was seen a few times. Other DNA sequences within the sample encode an identical CDR3. The chain links TRBV2 to TRBJ2-1; a weak D match, TRBD1 (5 bases). V lost 7 bases to trimming and J lost 4 bases, with 5 bases between them. Germline assignment: CDR1 SNHLY and CDR2 FYNNEI. The CDR3 totals 11 residues. The CDR3 region has the DNA TGTGCCAGCAAGGGGTACAATGAGCAGTTCTTC. Its protein product is CASKGYNEQFF.

This clone appeared a single time. One end of the junction fails to match germline, which may point to a read error. The V and J genes are TRBV9 and TRBJ2-2, with D perhaps TRBD1 or TRBD2 (5 bases each). Germline loops: CDR1 SGDLS, CDR2 YYNGEE. The CDR3 has 14 residues. In nucleotides, the CDR3 is TGTGCCAGCAGCGGGGGACCGAACTCCGGGGAGCTGTTTTTT. It is translated as CASSGGPNSGELFF. Full variable domain (rest looked up from reference TRBV9 and TRBJ2-2): DSGVTQTPKHLITATGQRVTLRCSPRSGDLSVYWYQQSLDQGLQFLIQYYNGEERAKGNILERFSAQQFPDLHSELNLSSLELGDSALYFCASSGGPNSGELFFGEGSRLTVL.

The chain couples TRBV15 to TRBJ2-2; the D is unclear. The CDR3 has 14 residues. V shed 3 bases and J shed 8 bases, with 13 bases lying between them. CDR1 and CDR2 from the germline V gene are LNHNV and YYDKDF (reference sequence). The CDR3 DNA follows: TGTGCCACCAGCAGCCCGGTGGGGTTAGGGGAGCTGTTTTTT. Its translation: CATSSPVGLGELFF.

This clone turned up a few times. This chain connects TRBV7-9 to TRBJ1-4, with no clear D. Germline lookup yields CDR1 SEHNR and CDR2 FQNEAQ (reference sequence). The CDR3 extends over 16 amino acids. V lost 1 base to trimming and J lost 5 bases, with 14 bases between them. CDR3 sequence reads: CASSLGWATNNEKLFF. CDR3 DNA: TGTGCCAGCAGCTTAGGTTGGGCCACTAACAATGAAAAACTGTTTTTT.

The chain is built from TRBV4-2 and TRBJ1-2, with D perhaps TRBD1 (5 bases). The V gene lost 4 bases and the J gene lost 8 bases, with 17 bases spanning the gap. CDR1 LGHNA and CDR2 YNFKEQ come from the germline V gene. CDR3 length: 14 residues. This CDR3 is CASSPDQHRSGYTF. CDR3 DNA sequence: TGTGCCAGCAGCCCAGACCAACACAGGTCGGGCTACACCTTC.

The rearrangement links TRBV23-1 to TRBJ1-1; D not certain. TRBV23-1 is an ORF; its function is uncertain. CDR3 length: 13 amino acids. V was shortened by 5 bases and J by 11 bases, with 18 bases between the two germline ends. The CDR3 region is CASSEPAHLEAFF. Written as DNA, the CDR3 is TGCGCCAGCAGTGAACCGGCCCATCTCGAGGCTTTCTTT.

Notes on this clone: This CDR3 is also generated by other DNA sequences in the sample. V gene TRBV5-1 combines with J gene TRBJ2-7; D gene uncertain. Looked up from germline, CDR1 is SGHRS and CDR2 is YFSETQ. This CDR3 has 12 amino acids. The ends were cut back, 0 bases at V and 7 bases at J, with 8 bases in the middle. This CDR3 reads CASSLDLGEQYF. DNA for the CDR3: TGCGCCAGCAGCTTGGATCTAGGAGAGCAGTACTTC.

CDR3 region: CASILQGANYGYTF. DNA for the CDR3: TGTGCCAGCATACTACAGGGTGCGAACTATGGCTACACCTTC. The chain recombines TRBV28 with TRBJ1-2; tentatively, D is TRBD1 (6 bases). With 7 bases removed from V and 2 bases from J, the gap between germline ends came to 14 bases. CDR1 and CDR2 (germline): MDHEN, SYDVKM. The CDR3 spans 14 residues.

V and J are TRBV11-2 and TRBJ1-1; D not certain. CDR3 length equals 15 residues. V dropped 6 bases and J dropped 2 bases, with 16 bases sitting between them. The germline V gene encodes CDR1 SGHAT and CDR2 FQNNGV. In DNA form, the CDR3 reads TGTGCCAGCAGTTCTGTCGCCTTTTTTAACACTGAAGCTTTCTTT. The encoded protein is CASSSVAFFNTEAFF.

This clone was detected only a few times. The chain has TRBV7-9 and TRBJ2-2; D is undetermined. V lost 4 bases to trimming and J lost 5 bases, with 11 bases between them. Germline loops: CDR1 SEHNR, CDR2 FQNEAQ (reference sequence). CDR3 length equals 14 residues. CDR3 nucleotides: TGTGCCAGCAGCTACCCCCAAGGAACCGGGGAGCTGTTTTTT. It yields the protein CASSYPQGTGELFF.

Only a few counts were recorded for this clone. The chain joins TRBV29-1 to TRBJ2-1; the D gene is possibly TRBD1 (6 bases). The V gene's germline CDR1 is SQVTM and CDR2 ANQGSEA. Trimming removed 2 bases at V and 4 bases at J, with 24 bases between. This CDR3 region has 18 residues. The CDR3 nucleotides read TGCAGCGTTGAATTACTGACACGAGGGGGAGCCATGTACAATGAGCAGTTCTTC. It yields the protein CSVELLTRGGAMYNEQFF.